One and the same sample provided the 9 T cell receptor beta chains below, sequenced in a study of blood T cell repertoires in COVID-19. Method: immunoSEQ multiplex PCR; TCRdb's copy keeps in-frame clones and lacks some. The sample contains over 200,000 clones, 80% to 95% of which appear only once. The material sequenced was peripheral blood. The origin of the receptors is a man aged 55 to 70 with COVID-19, enrolled during active disease.

The chain recombines TRBV14 with TRBJ2-7, with D possibly TRBD1 on 6 matching bases. This CDR3 has 17 residues. V gave up 0 bases and J gave up 0 bases, with 15 bases separating them. CDR1 SGHDN and CDR2 FVKESK come from the germline V gene. This chain's CDR3 is CASSQDSRQAPSYEQYF. In DNA form, the CDR3 reads TGTGCCAGCAGCCAAGATTCGCGACAGGCTCCCTCCTACGAGCAGTACTTC.

As to this clone: Other DNA sequences from this sample encode an identical CDR3 as well. The chain uses TRBV25-1 and TRBJ2-1, with 11 bases matching TRBD2. There are 16 residues in the CDR3. With V trimmed by 3 bases and J by 4 bases, 5 bases remained unmatched. Per germline, CDR1 MGHDK and CDR2 SYGVNS. For the CDR3, the DNA is TGTGCCAGCAGTGACACTAGCGGGAGAGGATACAATGAGCAGTTCTTC. Residues: CASSDTSGRGYNEQFF.

The chain couples TRBV3-1 (or the pseudogene TRBV3-2) to TRBJ1-3; 10 nucleotides agree with TRBD1. J gave up 4 bases and V 4 bases, and 4 bases lay outside the gene matches. Germline lookup yields CDR1 LGHDT and CDR2 YNNKEL (reference sequence). This CDR3 contains 15 residues. The CDR3: CASSPGQGSGNTIYF. The CDR3 DNA follows: TGTGCCAGCAGCCCGGGACAGGGGTCAGGAAACACCATATATTTT.

The rearrangement uses TRBV5-8 and TRBJ1-6; TRBD1 matches 7 bases. The CDR3 is 15 amino acids. The V and J ends lost 4 bases and 6 bases, in that order; junction bases with no gene match: 7. The germline CDR1 and CDR2 sequences are SGHTS and YDEGEE. The CDR3 reads CASSPTGTVNSPLHF. Here the CDR3 DNA reads TGTGCCAGCAGCCCCACCGGGACAGTTAATTCACCCCTCCACTTT.

The chain is built from TRBV30 and TRBJ1-3; the D gene is possibly TRBD1 (6 bases). This CDR3 comprises 13 residues. Trimming took off 4 bases at V and 3 bases at J, with 10 bases between the two ends. Germline CDR1 and CDR2: GTSNPN and SVGIG (reference sequence). The CDR3 DNA reads as TGTGCCTGGACGACAGGAATTGGAAACACCATATATTTT. Translating it yields CAWTTGIGNTIYF.

The sample holds one count of this clone. The gene calls are TRBV5-5 and TRBJ2-6, with 7 bases lining up with TRBD2. V was clipped by 3 bases and J by 0 bases; unmatched bases: 3. In germline, CDR1 is SGHKS, CDR2 YYEKEE (reference sequence). The CDR3 is made up of 16 amino acids. The DNA for the CDR3 is TGTGCCAGCAGCTCCCGGGGGGACTCTGGGGCCAACGTCCTGACTTTC. Residues: CASSSRGDSGANVLTF.

The chain couples TRBV6-6 to TRBJ1-5, with D uncertain. Germline V gene sequence: CDR1 MNHNY, CDR2 SVGAGI (reference sequence). This CDR3 spans 14 amino acids. V dropped 6 bases and J dropped 5 bases, with 14 bases sitting between them. The CDR3 coding sequence is TGTGCCAGCAGGACTCACGACGGAGATCAGCCCCAGCATTTT. This codes for CASRTHDGDQPQHF.

The genes are TRBV4-2 and TRBJ2-7; 7 positions agree with TRBD2. CDR3 size: 17 residues. Germline trimming cut 4 bases from V and 4 bases from J; bases unmatched to any gene: 16. The germline CDR1 and CDR2 sequences are LGHNA and YNFKEQ. Here the CDR3 DNA reads TGTGCCAGCAGCCGCGAATCGGGGTCTAGCGGTTCGTACGAGCAGTACTTC. Its protein product is CASSRESGSSGSYEQYF.

The chain uses TRBV30 and TRBJ1-4; TRBD1 might be the D (5 bases). From germline, CDR1 is GTSNPN and CDR2 SVGIG (reference sequence). The CDR3 totals 14 residues. The V end lost 5 bases, the J end lost 8 bases, and 18 bases lay between the germline ends. In nucleotides, the CDR3 is TGTGCCTGGGACCCCTGGACCAAGGGGGAAAAACTGTTTTTT. As protein: CAWDPWTKGEKLFF. Together with reference TRBV30 and TRBJ1-4, the CDR3 gives the full variable domain: SQTIHQWPATLVQPVGSPLSLECTVEGTSNPNLYWYRQAAGRGLQLLFYSVGIGQISSEVPQNLSASRPQDRQFILSSKKLLLSDSGFYLCAWDPWTKGEKLFFGSGTQLSVL.